Detailed here is one T cell receptor (beta chain). Its target is unknown. This sample was included in a study of cytomegalovirus exposure and HLA in healthy donors. Study observations and caveats: Cytomegalovirus status was reportedly diagnosed by the classifier with high specificity and sensitivity.

The length of the CDR3 is 15 residues. Looked up from germline, CDR1 is LNHDA and CDR2 is SQIVND (reference sequence). The V and J ends lost 5 bases and 5 bases, in that order; junction bases with no gene match: 8. The PCR was carried out with 60 Vbeta primers and 13 Jbeta primers. Profiled with immunoSEQ multiplex PCR; TCRdb holds only in-frame clones, not every one. The sample yields over 110,000 clones, roughly three quarters seen once. The sample comprised PBMCs. This receptor was identified in a female donor in good health and CMV-seronegative. This chain uses TRBV19 with TRBJ2-5, with TRBD2 matching over 10 bases. The CDR3 here is CASSQSSGGQETQYF. In nucleotides, the CDR3 is TGTGCCAGTAGTCAGTCTAGCGGGGGTCAGGAGACCCAGTACTTC.